A single sample is the source of the 30 T cell receptor beta chains below, sequenced in a study of response to subunit inactivated influenza vaccine. TCRdb processed the RT-PCR reads anew with MiXCR; each CDR3 protein has one entry. The sample has approximately 530,000 distinct CDR3 sequences, about 8% seen once. The sample was PBMCs from blood, taken less than 30 months after vaccination. The receptors shown here come from a man in his fifties or sixties who received an inactivated influenza vaccine.

The rearrangement links TRBV20-1 to TRBJ2-1; D remains unclear. CDR3 size: 13 residues. Germline CDR1 DFQATT, CDR2 SNEGSKA (reference sequence). V lost 0 bases and J lost 8, with 11 bases in between. CDR3 nucleotide sequence: TGCAGTGCTAGAGATAGAAGCTCCGATGAGCAGTTCTTC. Amino acids: CSARDRSSDEQFF.

V usage is TRBV18 and J usage is TRBJ1-1, with D hard to call. The CDR3 is made up of 14 amino acids. Germline V gene sequence: CDR1 KGHSH, CDR2 LQKENI. The ends were cut back, 6 bases at V and 0 bases at J, with 11 bases in the middle. The CDR3: CASSPSTLNTEAFF. The CDR3 DNA reads TGTGCCAGCTCTCCTTCCACCTTGAACACTGAAGCTTTCTTT.

This clonotype was seen repeatedly, ten times or more. The chain has TRBV29-1 and TRBJ1-3, with no clear D. CDR1 and CDR2 from the germline V gene are SQVTM and ANQGSEA. Trimming stripped 3 bases from V and 0 bases from J, with 3 bases between. CDR3 size: 12 residues. Written as DNA, the CDR3 is TGCAGCGTTGACACCTCTGGAAACACCATATATTTT. Protein product: CSVDTSGNTIYF.

This clonotype was seen a handful of times. The chain uses TRBV6-1 and TRBJ2-3; 10 positions agree with TRBD2. This CDR3 contains 16 residues. V lost 6 bases to trimming and J lost 5 bases; unmatched junction nucleotides: 11. Germline CDR1 reads MNHNS; CDR2 reads SASEGT. The CDR3 reads CASRRLQRGGVDTQYF. The CDR3 bases are TGTGCCAGCAGGAGACTCCAGCGGGGGGGCGTAGATACGCAGTATTTT.

In this sample, this clonotype turned up many times. This sequence joins TRBV19 and TRBJ2-4; perhaps TRBD1 as D (6 bases). Germline CDR1 is LNHDA and CDR2 is SQIVND (reference sequence). V lost 3 bases to trimming and J lost 8 bases, with 17 bases between them. This CDR3 has 15 residues. In DNA, the CDR3 is TGTGCCAGTAGTATCCGAACAGGGCTGGGGGACATTCAGTACTTC. Encoded protein: CASSIRTGLGDIQYF.

The chain couples TRBV4-1 to TRBJ1-5; D is uncertain. V shed 0 bases and J shed 9 bases, with 9 bases lying between them. Germline CDR1 MGHRA, CDR2 YSYEKL. CDR3 length equals 13 residues. The CDR3 protein is CASSQEVDRPQHF. In nucleotides, the CDR3 is TGCGCCAGCAGCCAAGAAGTGGACCGGCCCCAGCATTTT.

This clonotype appeared many times. The CDR3 spells CASSPRTNYGYTF. CDR3 coding DNA: TGTGCCAGCAGTCCCCGGACCAACTATGGCTACACCTTC. The chain combines TRBV12-3 or TRBV12-4 with TRBJ1-2; no clear D. The CDR3 consists of 13 residues. V was cut by 5 bases and J by 2 bases, with 9 bases left in between.

This clonotype came up a few times. The chain is built from TRBV20-1 and TRBJ1-5; D call uncertain. The germline V gene has CDR1 DFQATT and CDR2 SNEGSKA (reference sequence). This CDR3 region has 14 residues. V dropped 3 bases and J dropped 3 bases, with 12 bases sitting between them. CDR3 DNA sequence: TGCAGTGCTAGCAAACACAGATACAATCAGCCCCAGCATTTT. Its protein product is CSASKHRYNQPQHF.

Ten or more counts support this clonotype. The J gene is TRBJ2-1, the V gene TRBV12-3 or TRBV12-4, with a tentative D call TRBD2 (7 bases). The ends were cut back, 2 bases at V and 6 bases at J, with 14 bases in the middle. The CDR3 loop spans 15 amino acids. As DNA, the CDR3 is TGTGCCAGCAGTTTATTTGGGGGGGGCCCCAATGAGCAGTTCTTC. It codes for CASSLFGGGPNEQFF.

The chain joins TRBV7-8 to TRBJ2-1; 7 bases fit TRBD2. The trim removed 1 base at V and 8 bases at J, leaving 8 bases unmatched. This CDR3 has 15 residues. The V gene's germline CDR1 is SGHVS and CDR2 FQNEAQ. CDR3 protein: CASSLGGRAGDEQFF. For the CDR3, the DNA is TGTGCCAGCAGCTTAGGAGGGAGGGCCGGGGATGAGCAGTTCTTC.

A few counts support this clonotype. The chain employs TRBV10-3 and TRBJ2-7, with 11 bases that match TRBD1. With 3 bases clipped from V and 2 bases from J, the junction kept 15 bases outside the gene matches. The CDR3 runs to 19 residues. Germline CDR1 reads ENHRY; CDR2 reads SYGVKD. The CDR3 spells CAISDPGTGGRPPTYEQYF. CDR3 DNA sequence: TGTGCCATCAGTGACCCCGGGACAGGGGGGCGACCGCCCACCTACGAGCAGTACTTC.

The rearrangement links TRBV27 to TRBJ2-7; 10 nucleotides agree with TRBD2. V shed 6 bases, J shed 2 bases, and the junction held 4 bases outside the gene matches. Germline V lookup: CDR1 MNHEY, CDR2 SMNVEV (reference sequence). CDR3 size: 14 residues. CDR3 region: CASSKAGGPYEQYF. DNA of the CDR3: TGTGCCAGCAGCAAAGCGGGGGGGCCCTACGAGCAGTACTTC.

This clonotype was recorded at least ten times. This chain connects TRBV4-3 to TRBJ1-2; D not resolved. The CDR3 has 16 residues. From germline, CDR1 is LGHNA and CDR2 YSLEER. V dropped 0 bases and J dropped 2 bases, with 13 bases sitting between them. The CDR3, as DNA: TGCGCCAGCAGCCAAGATTTGGCAGGTCGGAACTATGGCTACACCTTC. Translation: CASSQDLAGRNYGYTF.

Ten or more counts support this clonotype. The chain carries TRBV3-1 and TRBJ2-1, with 8 positions matching TRBD1. Germline V gene sequence: CDR1 LGHDT, CDR2 YNNKEL (reference sequence). The CDR3 length is 14 residues. V lost 3 bases, J lost 7 bases, and 5 bases stayed unmatched. CDR3 amino acids: CASSHPDRENEQFF. The CDR3 DNA follows: TGTGCCAGCAGCCATCCGGACAGGGAGAATGAGCAGTTCTTC.

V and J are TRBV6-5 and TRBJ1-1, with D possibly being TRBD1 (5 bases). V was trimmed by 4 bases and J by 0 bases, leaving 21 bases between them. Germline CDR1 reads MNHEY; CDR2 reads SVGAGI. This CDR3 is built from 18 residues. CDR3 amino acids: CASSFLAGRIGVNTEAFF. In nucleotides, the CDR3 is TGTGCCAGCAGTTTTCTCGCAGGGAGGATAGGGGTGAACACTGAAGCTTTCTTT.

This clonotype was picked up many times. The chain couples TRBV12-3 or TRBV12-4 to TRBJ2-7; TRBD1 might be the D (5 bases). This CDR3 spans 14 amino acids. V was shortened by 3 bases and J by 0 bases, with 9 bases between the two germline ends. The CDR3 sequence is CASSFRESSYEQYF. The CDR3 DNA reads as TGTGCCAGCAGTTTCAGGGAAAGCTCCTACGAGCAGTACTTC.

This chain connects TRBV20-1 to TRBJ1-5; D is possibly TRBD1 (5 bases). In germline, CDR1 is DFQATT, CDR2 SNEGSKA (reference sequence). The CDR3 runs to 15 residues. Deletions cut 0 bases from V and 2 bases from J, with 11 bases between. The CDR3 bases are TGCAGTGCTAGAGATCACAGGCAGGGCAATCAGCCCCAGCATTTT. It codes for CSARDHRQGNQPQHF.

This rearrangement joins TRBV6-5 to TRBJ1-5; D is unclear. CDR1 and CDR2 (germline): MNHEY, SVGAGI. Deletions cut 2 bases from V and 1 base from J, with 18 bases between. CDR3 length equals 18 residues. CDR3 region: CASSYGLNRGKSNQPQHF. CDR3 coding DNA: TGTGCCAGCAGTTACGGCCTCAATCGAGGAAAGAGCAATCAGCCCCAGCATTTT.

V is TRBV20-1 and J is TRBJ1-6; D is uncertain. Germline V CDR1 and CDR2: DFQATT, SNEGSKA (reference sequence). This CDR3 comprises 12 residues. Trimming pared 5 bases from V and 6 bases from J, leaving 8 bases between. In DNA, the CDR3 is TGCAGTGCTCGCCCATCTAATTCACCCCTCCACTTT. Translating it yields CSARPSNSPLHF.

In this sample, this clonotype turned up many times. This chain's CDR3 is CASSLSLAGGGGEQFF. The CDR3 DNA follows: TGTGCCAGCAGTTTATCGCTAGCGGGAGGTGGCGGTGAGCAGTTCTTC. The V call is TRBV27, the J call TRBJ2-1, with TRBD2 identical over 11 bases. The trim removed 0 bases at V and 9 bases at J, leaving 7 bases unmatched. Germline loops: CDR1 MNHEY, CDR2 SMNVEV (reference sequence). This CDR3 is 16 amino acids long.

This clonotype came up many times. The chain joins TRBV25-1 to TRBJ2-3, with a tentative D call TRBD1 (6 bases). In germline, CDR1 is MGHDK, CDR2 SYGVNS. With 3 bases removed from V and 1 base from J, the gap between germline ends came to 11 bases. The CDR3 length is 15 residues. The CDR3 sequence: CASSDPAGGTDTQYF. CDR3 nucleotide sequence: TGTGCCAGCAGTGACCCAGCAGGGGGCACAGATACGCAGTATTTT.

This clonotype was seen ten or more times. The V and J genes are TRBV4-3 and TRBJ1-1, with 12 bases aligning to TRBD1. The ends lost 1 base at V and 7 bases at J; junction bases unmatched: 4. Germline V CDR1 and CDR2: LGHNA, YSLEER. The CDR3 runs to 15 residues. CDR3 nucleotide sequence: TGCGCCAGCAGCCAAGGGGACAGGGGGCCAGGTGAAGCTTTCTTT. Protein product: CASSQGDRGPGEAFF.

This chain connects TRBV12-3 or TRBV12-4 to TRBJ2-1, with D possibly matching TRBD1 (6 bases). The CDR3 length is 14 residues. Trimming took 7 bases from V and 9 from J, leaving 19 bases between them. As DNA, the CDR3 is TGTGCCAGCACCGAACTACAGGGTTTCGGTGAGCAGTTCTTC. This codes for CASTELQGFGEQFF.

The rearrangement joins TRBV20-1 to TRBJ2-2, with 9 bases aligning to TRBD2. The CDR3 contains 16 residues. Germline V lookup: CDR1 DFQATT, CDR2 SNEGSKA (reference sequence). Trimming cost V 3 bases and J 3 bases; bases outside gene matches: 8. The chain's CDR3 is CSARVAGGLYTGELFF. The CDR3, as DNA: TGCAGTGCTAGGGTGGCGGGGGGGCTATACACCGGGGAGCTGTTTTTT.

This clonotype was seen a few times. J is TRBJ2-4 and V is TRBV10-1; D unresolved. The CDR3 consists of 15 residues. Trimming removed 5 bases at V and 4 bases at J, with 15 bases between. Per germline, CDR1 WNHNN and CDR2 SYGVQD (reference sequence). CDR3 amino acids: CASSLHPREKNIQYF. Here the CDR3 DNA reads TGCGCCAGCAGTCTTCATCCCCGAGAGAAAAACATTCAGTACTTC.

This chain joins TRBV29-1 and TRBJ2-7; 7 bases are a match to TRBD2. From germline, CDR1 is SQVTM and CDR2 ANQGSEA. The CDR3 loop spans 13 amino acids. The V segment lost 5 bases and the J segment 5 bases; nucleotides outside the gene matches: 9. Written as DNA, the CDR3 is TGCAGCGTTAGGCGGGGGATGGGGGACGAGCAGTACTTC. It yields the protein CSVRRGMGDEQYF.

This clonotype was picked up a small number of times. The chain uses TRBV20-1 and TRBJ2-1, with D possibly matching TRBD2 (7 bases). The CDR3 covers 14 residues. The V gene's germline CDR1 is DFQATT and CDR2 SNEGSKA (reference sequence). V was pared by 0 bases and J by 9 bases, with 15 bases between. CDR3 sequence reads: CSARDSGYRAEQFF. As DNA, the CDR3 is TGCAGTGCTAGAGATAGCGGGTACAGGGCTGAGCAGTTCTTC.

This clonotype was counted a few times. This chain uses TRBV5-1 with TRBJ2-1, with D tentatively TRBD1 (6 bases). The CDR3 extends over 13 amino acids. The V end was cut by 0 bases, the J end by 10 bases, with 11 bases between. Germline V gene sequence: CDR1 SGHRS, CDR2 YFSETQ. The CDR3 coding sequence is TGCGCCAGCAGCTTGGTGACAGGTCCCGAGCAGTTCTTC. Amino acids: CASSLVTGPEQFF. Filled out from reference TRBV5-1 and TRBJ2-1, the complete variable domain reads KAGVTQTPRYLIKTRGQQVTLSCSPISGHRSVSWYQQTPGQGLQFLFEYFSETQRNKGNFPGRFSGRQFSNSRSEMNVSTLELGDSALYLCASSLVTGPEQFFGPGTRLTVL.

The chain joins TRBV4-3 to TRBJ2-7, with 7 bases that match TRBD1. V lost 0 bases to trimming and J lost 3 bases; unmatched junction nucleotides: 5. Germline V gene data show CDR1 as LGHNA and CDR2 as YSLEER. This CDR3 is built from 15 residues. CDR3 DNA: TGCGCCAGCAGCCAAGAAGGACAGGCTCGCTACGAGCAGTACTTC. It is translated as CASSQEGQARYEQYF.

This clonotype was seen a handful of times. The chain joins TRBV5-1 to TRBJ1-1, with 8 bases that match TRBD1. Losses at the gene ends were 4 bases for V and 6 bases for J; bases not matched to a gene: 11. CDR1 is SGHRS and CDR2 is YFSETQ in the germline V gene. This CDR3 spans 15 amino acids. CDR3 residues: CASSEQGQGGSEAFF. As DNA, the CDR3 is TGCGCCAGCAGCGAGCAAGGACAGGGTGGCTCTGAAGCTTTCTTT.